This TCR beta chain is from a study of long-term antiretroviral therapy in people with HIV. The CDR3 consists of 17 residues. From germline, CDR1 is LGHNA and CDR2 YSLEER. V lost 0 bases to trimming and J lost 2 bases, with 13 bases between them. It was version v3.0 of the immunoSEQ assay that was run at survey level. The method was immunoSEQ multiplex PCR; TCRdb's version includes in-frame clones alone and lacks a portion of them. The sample records some 28,000 clones, 85% to 95% being singletons. The chain uses TRBV4-3 and TRBJ2-2; D uncertain. The sequence came from a man aged 35-49 years with HIV. Sequenced here: unsorted PBMCs, sampled 6.2 years after starting antiretroviral therapy. The CDR3: CASSQDNAQSNTGELFF. CDR3 DNA sequence: TGCGCCAGCAGCCAAGATAACGCACAGTCTAACACCGGGGAGCTGTTTTTT.